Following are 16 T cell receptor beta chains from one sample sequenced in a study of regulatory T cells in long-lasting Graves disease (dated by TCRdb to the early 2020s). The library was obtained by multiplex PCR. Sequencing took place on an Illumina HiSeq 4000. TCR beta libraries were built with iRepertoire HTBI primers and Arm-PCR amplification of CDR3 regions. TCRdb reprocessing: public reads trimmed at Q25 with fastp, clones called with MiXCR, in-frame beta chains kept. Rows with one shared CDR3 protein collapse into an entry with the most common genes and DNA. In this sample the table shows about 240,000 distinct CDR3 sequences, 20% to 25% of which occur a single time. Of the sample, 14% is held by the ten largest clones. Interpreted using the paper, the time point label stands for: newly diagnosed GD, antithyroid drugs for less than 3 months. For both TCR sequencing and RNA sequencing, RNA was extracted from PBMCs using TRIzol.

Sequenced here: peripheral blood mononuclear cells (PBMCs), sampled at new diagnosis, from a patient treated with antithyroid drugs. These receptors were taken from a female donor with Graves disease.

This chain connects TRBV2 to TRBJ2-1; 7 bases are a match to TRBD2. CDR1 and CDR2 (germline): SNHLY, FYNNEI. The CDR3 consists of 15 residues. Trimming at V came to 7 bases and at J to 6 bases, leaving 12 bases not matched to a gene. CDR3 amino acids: CASIKSGNLFNEQFF. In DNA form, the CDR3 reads TGTGCCAGCATTAAAAGCGGGAATCTCTTCAATGAGCAGTTCTTC.

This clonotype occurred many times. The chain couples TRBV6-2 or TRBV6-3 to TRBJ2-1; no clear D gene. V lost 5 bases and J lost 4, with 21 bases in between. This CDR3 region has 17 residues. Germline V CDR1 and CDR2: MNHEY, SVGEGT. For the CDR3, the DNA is TGTGCCAGCAGTGAAGTCGGGCCTCCCTTTTCGTACAATGAGCAGTTCTTC. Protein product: CASSEVGPPFSYNEQFF.

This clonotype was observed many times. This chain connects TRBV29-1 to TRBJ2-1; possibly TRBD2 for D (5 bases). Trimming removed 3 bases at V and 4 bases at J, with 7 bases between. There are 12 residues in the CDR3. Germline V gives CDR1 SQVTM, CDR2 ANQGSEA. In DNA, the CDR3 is TGCAGCGTTGAGTCGGGGTACAATGAGCAGTTCTTC. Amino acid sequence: CSVESGYNEQFF.

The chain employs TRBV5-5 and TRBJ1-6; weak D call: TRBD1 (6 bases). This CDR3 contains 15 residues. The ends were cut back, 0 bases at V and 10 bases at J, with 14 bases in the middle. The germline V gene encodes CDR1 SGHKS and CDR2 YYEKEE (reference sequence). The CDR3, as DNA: TGTGCCAGCAGCTTGGAGGACAGCGGAGGATCACCCCTCCACTTT. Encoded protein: CASSLEDSGGSPLHF.

CDR3 sequence reads: CSVGEGHGNTIYF. DNA of the CDR3: TGCAGCGTTGGTGAGGGGCATGGAAACACCATATATTTT. The chain joins TRBV29-1 to TRBJ1-3; D is possibly TRBD1 (5 bases). The CDR3 is 13 residues long. Germline V lookup: CDR1 SQVTM, CDR2 ANQGSEA. V was cut by 4 bases and J by 3 bases, with 10 bases left in between.

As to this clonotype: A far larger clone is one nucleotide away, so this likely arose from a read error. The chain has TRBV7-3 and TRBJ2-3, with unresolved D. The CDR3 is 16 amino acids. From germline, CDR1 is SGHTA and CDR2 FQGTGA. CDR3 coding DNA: TGTGCCAACAGCCGCATCGAGCTTACTCGCACAGATACGCAGTATTTT. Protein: CANSRIELTRTDTQYF.

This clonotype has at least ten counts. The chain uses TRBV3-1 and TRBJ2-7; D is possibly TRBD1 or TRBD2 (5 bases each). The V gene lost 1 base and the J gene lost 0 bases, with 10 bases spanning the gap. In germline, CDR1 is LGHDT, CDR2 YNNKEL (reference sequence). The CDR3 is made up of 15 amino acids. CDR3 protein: CASSQAGTISYEQYF. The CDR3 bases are TGTGCCAGCAGCCAAGCGGGGACGATCTCCTACGAGCAGTACTTC.

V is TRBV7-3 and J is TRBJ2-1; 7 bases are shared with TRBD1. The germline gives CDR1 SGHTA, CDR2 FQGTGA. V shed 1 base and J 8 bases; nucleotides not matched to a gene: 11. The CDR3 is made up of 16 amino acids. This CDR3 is CASSLIGAGGTHEQFF. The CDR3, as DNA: TGTGCCAGCAGCTTAATCGGGGCAGGGGGTACCCATGAGCAGTTCTTC. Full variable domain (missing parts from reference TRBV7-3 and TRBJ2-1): GAGVSQTPSNKVTEKGKYVELRCDPISGHTALYWYRQSLGQGPEFLIYFQGTGAADDSGLPNDRFFAVRPEGSVSTLKIQRTERGDSAVYLCASSLIGAGGTHEQFFGPGTRLTVL.

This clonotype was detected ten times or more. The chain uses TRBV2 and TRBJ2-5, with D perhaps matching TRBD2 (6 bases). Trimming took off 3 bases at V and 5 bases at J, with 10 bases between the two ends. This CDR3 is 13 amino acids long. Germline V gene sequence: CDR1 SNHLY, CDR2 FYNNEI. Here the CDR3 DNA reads TGTGCCAGCAGTGAGGGAGGTCGGGAGACCCAGTACTTC. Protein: CASSEGGRETQYF. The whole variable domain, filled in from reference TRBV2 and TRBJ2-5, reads EPEVTQTPSHQVTQMGQEVILRCVPISNHLYFYWYRQILGQKVEFLVSFYNNEISEKSEIFDDQFSVERPDGSNFTLKIRSTKLEDSAMYFCASSEGGRETQYFGPGTRLLVL.

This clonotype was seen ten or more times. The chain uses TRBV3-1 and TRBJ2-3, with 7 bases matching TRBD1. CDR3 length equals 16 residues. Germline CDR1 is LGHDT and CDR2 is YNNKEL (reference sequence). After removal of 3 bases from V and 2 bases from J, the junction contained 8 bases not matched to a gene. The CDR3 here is CASSHQQGYYTDTQYF. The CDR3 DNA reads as TGTGCCAGCAGCCACCAACAGGGGTACTACACAGATACGCAGTATTTT.

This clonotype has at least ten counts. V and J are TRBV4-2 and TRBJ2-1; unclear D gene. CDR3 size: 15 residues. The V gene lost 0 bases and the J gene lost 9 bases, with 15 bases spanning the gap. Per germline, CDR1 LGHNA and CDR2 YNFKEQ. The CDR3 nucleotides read TGTGCCAGCAGCCAAGATCAGACGGCCCTGGTTGAGCAGTTCTTC. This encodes CASSQDQTALVEQFF.

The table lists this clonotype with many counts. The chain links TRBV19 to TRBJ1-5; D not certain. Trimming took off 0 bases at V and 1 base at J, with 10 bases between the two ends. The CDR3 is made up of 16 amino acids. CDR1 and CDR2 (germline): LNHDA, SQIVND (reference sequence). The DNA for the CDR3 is TGTGCCAGTAGTATAGATTCGGTCCGGAGCAATCAGCCCCAGCATTTT. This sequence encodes CASSIDSVRSNQPQHF.

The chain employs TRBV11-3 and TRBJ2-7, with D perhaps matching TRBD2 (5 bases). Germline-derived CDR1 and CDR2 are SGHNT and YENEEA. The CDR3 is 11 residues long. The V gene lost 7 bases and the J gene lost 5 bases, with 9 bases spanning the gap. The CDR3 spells CASKSGNEQYF. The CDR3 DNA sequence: TGTGCCAGCAAGTCGGGGAACGAGCAGTACTTC. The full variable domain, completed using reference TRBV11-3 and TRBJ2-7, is EAGVVQSPRYKIIEKKQPVAFWCNPISGHNTLYWYLQNLGQGPELLIRYENEEAVDDSQLPKDRFSAERLKGVDSTLKIQPAELGDSAVYLCASKSGNEQYFGPGTRLTVT.

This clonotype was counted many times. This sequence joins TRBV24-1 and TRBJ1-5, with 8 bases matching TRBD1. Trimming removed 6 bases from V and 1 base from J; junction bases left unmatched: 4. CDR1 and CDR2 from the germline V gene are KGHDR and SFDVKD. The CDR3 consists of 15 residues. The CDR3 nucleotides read TGTGCCACCAGTCCCGACAGGGGAAGCAATCAGCCCCAGCATTTT. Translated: CATSPDRGSNQPQHF.

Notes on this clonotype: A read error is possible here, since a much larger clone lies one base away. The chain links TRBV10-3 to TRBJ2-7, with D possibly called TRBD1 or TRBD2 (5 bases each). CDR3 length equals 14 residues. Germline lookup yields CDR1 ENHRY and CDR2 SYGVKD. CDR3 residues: CVISLALGAYEQYF. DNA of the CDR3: TGTGTCATCAGTCTCGCCTTGGGGGCCTACGAGCAGTACTTC.

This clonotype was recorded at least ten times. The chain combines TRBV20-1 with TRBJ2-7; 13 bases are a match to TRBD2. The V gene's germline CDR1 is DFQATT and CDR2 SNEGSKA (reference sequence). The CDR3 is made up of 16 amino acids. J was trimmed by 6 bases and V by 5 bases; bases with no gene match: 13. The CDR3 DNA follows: TGCAGTGCTGTTAGCTCACTAGCGGGAGGGCTAAGCGAGCAGTACTTC. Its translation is CSAVSSLAGGLSEQYF.